Below, 26 T cell receptor beta chains from the same sample are listed, as sequenced in a study of T cell responses to AZD1222 COVID-19 vaccine. TCRdb's copy holds only in-frame clones and misses some; the assay was immunoSEQ multiplex PCR. The top ten hold roughly 3% of the sample, which has 120,000 or so clones, 75% to 95% seen once. Sample: peripheral blood, taken on day 0 of AZD1222 vaccination. All receptors derive from an adult in good health.

V is TRBV5-1 and J is TRBJ2-6, with D possibly called TRBD1 or TRBD2 (5 bases each). Germline lookup yields CDR1 SGHRS and CDR2 YFSETQ. The V end was cut by 0 bases, the J end by 3 bases, with 7 bases between. The CDR3 runs 15 residues. For the CDR3, the DNA is TGCGCCAGCAGCTTGGGAGGGGTTGGGGCCAACGTCCTGACTTTC. This sequence encodes CASSLGGVGANVLTF.

The chain couples TRBV9 to TRBJ1-4; 7 nucleotides match TRBD1. The CDR3 spans 15 residues. The V gene end was trimmed by 4 bases and the J gene end by 5 bases; junction bases not matched to a gene: 8. Germline lookup yields CDR1 SGDLS and CDR2 YYNGEE. The CDR3 DNA reads TGTGCCAGCAGCAAAGCCGGGACAGAGAATGAAAAACTGTTTTTT. Protein: CASSKAGTENEKLFF.

On this clone: The sample holds other DNA sequences that translate to the same CDR3. The rearrangement joins TRBV4-1 to TRBJ2-3; no clear D gene. Trimming shortened V by 6 bases and J by 1 base, and 2 bases separated the two germline ends. This CDR3 region has 11 residues. Germline CDR1 is MGHRA and CDR2 is YSYEKL. In nucleotides, the CDR3 is TGCGCCAGCAGTCGCACAGATACGCAGTATTTT. Its protein product is CASSRTDTQYF.

The rearrangement uses TRBV3-1 (or the pseudogene TRBV3-2) and TRBJ2-5; D perhaps matches TRBD1 (5 bases). Germline-derived CDR1 and CDR2 are LGHDT and YNNKEL (reference sequence). The CDR3 has 15 amino acids. Trimming removed 0 bases at V and 2 bases at J, with 10 bases between. This chain's CDR3 is CASSQDFRAQETQYF. Written as DNA, the CDR3 is TGTGCCAGCAGCCAAGATTTCAGGGCTCAAGAGACCCAGTACTTC.

The V call is TRBV2, the J call TRBJ1-5, with TRBD1 matching over 8 bases. This CDR3 is 14 amino acids long. With V trimmed by 10 bases and J by 1 base, 6 bases remained unmatched. CDR1 is SNHLY and CDR2 is FYNNEI in the germline V gene. This chain's CDR3 is CAKKDRVSNQPQHF. The CDR3 coding sequence is TGTGCCAAAAAGGACAGGGTCAGCAATCAGCCCCAGCATTTT.

This chain connects TRBV19 to TRBJ2-7; a possible D gene is TRBD2 (6 bases). CDR1 LNHDA and CDR2 SQIVND come from the germline V gene (reference sequence). Between the trimmed V and J ends, which lost 5 bases and 3 bases, there was a span of 14 bases. CDR3 size: 14 residues. This CDR3 is CASSWAGSGYEQYF. The CDR3 DNA follows: TGTGCCAGTAGTTGGGCGGGGTCAGGCTACGAGCAGTACTTC.

This chain connects TRBV9 to TRBJ2-2, with TRBD1 identical over 9 bases. The CDR3 spans 19 residues. Trimming cost V 0 bases and J 6 bases; bases outside gene matches: 15. The germline CDR1 and CDR2 sequences are SGDLS and YYNGEE. CDR3 in amino acids: CASSVATTDRGQVAGELFF. The CDR3 coding sequence is TGTGCCAGCAGCGTAGCGACCACGGACAGGGGTCAAGTGGCCGGGGAGCTGTTTTTT.

J is TRBJ1-6 and V is TRBV30; the match to TRBD1 covers 7 bases. Germline CDR1 GTSNPN, CDR2 SVGIG (reference sequence). The CDR3 extends over 14 amino acids. V lost 0 bases and J lost 7; bases outside the gene matches: 3. For the CDR3, the DNA is TGTGCCTGGAGTGTCGACAGGGTAAATTCACCCCTCCACTTT. Protein sequence: CAWSVDRVNSPLHF.

V gene TRBV6-6 combines with J gene TRBJ2-7; maybe TRBD1 (5 bases). Germline V CDR1 and CDR2: MNHNY, SVGAGI (reference sequence). The ends were cut back, 5 bases at V and 2 bases at J, with 16 bases in the middle. This CDR3 comprises 15 residues. CDR3 nucleotide sequence: TGTGCCAGCAGTCAAAGACAGCTTTCTCCCTACGAGCAGTACTTC. This codes for CASSQRQLSPYEQYF.

This rearrangement joins TRBV5-6 to TRBJ1-3; D is unclear. Germline V gene lookup returns CDR1 SGHDT and CDR2 YYEEEE. The CDR3 sequence is 15 residues long. V lost 5 bases to trimming and J lost 0 bases, with 12 bases between them. As DNA, the CDR3 is TGTGCCAGCAGAAAGGACTCCCACTCTGGAAACACCATATATTTT. The encoded protein is CASRKDSHSGNTIYF.

This clone has more than one count but fewer than ten. This chain connects TRBV27 to TRBJ2-2; D gene uncertain. V lost 5 bases and J lost 4, with 11 bases in between. CDR3 length: 14 amino acids. Per germline, CDR1 MNHEY and CDR2 SMNVEV (reference sequence). The CDR3 here is CASSRPWGTGELFF. The CDR3 DNA reads TGTGCCAGCAGTAGACCTTGGGGCACCGGGGAGCTGTTTTTT.

This clone has more than one count but fewer than ten. DNA for the CDR3: TGTGCCAGCAGCTTGGGTCACAACTATGGCTACACCTTC. As protein: CASSLGHNYGYTF. This rearrangement joins TRBV5-6 to TRBJ1-2; D gene unclear. Trimming removed 0 bases from V and 2 bases from J, with 5 bases in between. Germline CDR1 is SGHDT and CDR2 is YYEEEE. CDR3 length: 13 amino acids.

This chain links TRBV12-3 or TRBV12-4 with TRBJ1-1, with D hard to call. The CDR3 has 13 amino acids. V was pared by 2 bases and J by 1 base, with 5 bases between. Here the CDR3 reads CASSLTGNTEAFF. The CDR3 nucleotides read TGTGCCAGCAGTTTAACTGGGAACACTGAAGCTTTCTTT.

V usage is TRBV7-2 and J usage is TRBJ1-2, with D maybe TRBD1 (5 bases). Trimming cost V 6 bases and J 6 bases, with 14 bases left between them. Germline V gives CDR1 SGHTA, CDR2 FQGNSA. This CDR3 has 13 amino acids. The CDR3 region has the DNA TGTGCCAGCAGTCGGGGCACTATCGATGGCTACACCTTC. Translation gives CASSRGTIDGYTF. Full variable domain (rest looked up from reference TRBV7-2 and TRBJ1-2): GAGVSQSPSNKVTEKGKDVELRCDPISGHTALYWYRQSLGQGLEFLIYFQGNSAPDKSGLPSDRFSAERTGGSVSTLTIQRTQQEDSAVYLCASSRGTIDGYTFGSGTRLTVV.

The chain recombines TRBV27 with TRBJ1-1, with TRBD1 matching 11 bases. V lost 3 bases to trimming and J lost 6 bases; unmatched junction nucleotides: 3. The germline V gene encodes CDR1 MNHEY and CDR2 SMNVEV (reference sequence). The CDR3 runs 14 residues. The CDR3 here is CASSFLGQGAEAFF. CDR3 nucleotides: TGTGCCAGCAGTTTCTTGGGACAGGGGGCTGAAGCTTTCTTT.

The chain is built from TRBV5-1 and TRBJ1-1, with 7 bases that match TRBD1. J was trimmed by 5 bases and V by 4 bases; bases with no gene match: 8. Germline V gives CDR1 SGHRS, CDR2 YFSETQ. This CDR3 is built from 14 residues. In DNA, the CDR3 is TGCGCCAGCAGCAAGGGACAGCGGGGGACTGAAGCTTTCTTT. Translated, it gives CASSKGQRGTEAFF.

This chain links TRBV29-1 with TRBJ2-3; D uncertain. Germline V CDR1 and CDR2: SQVTM, ANQGSEA. V lost 1 base to trimming and J lost 0 bases, with 8 bases between them. The CDR3 extends over 14 amino acids. The CDR3, as DNA: TGCAGCGTTGAAGGTAGTATTAGCACAGATACGCAGTATTTT. Encoded protein: CSVEGSISTDTQYF.

Here the CDR3 DNA reads TGTGCCAGCTCCCTAACAGGGAAAACTAATGAAAAACTGTTTTTT. Its translation is CASSLTGKTNEKLFF. The rearrangement links TRBV18 to TRBJ1-4; a possible D gene is TRBD1 (6 bases). This CDR3 has 15 amino acids. Trimming cost V 6 bases and J 1 base, with 12 bases left between them. The germline V gene has CDR1 KGHSH and CDR2 LQKENI.

The chain employs TRBV2 and TRBJ2-4, with D unresolved. With 8 bases removed from V and 1 base from J, the gap between germline ends came to 6 bases. CDR1 SNHLY and CDR2 FYNNEI come from the germline V gene. The CDR3 covers 12 residues. The CDR3 protein is CASGEAKNIQYF. CDR3 DNA: TGTGCCAGCGGAGAGGCCAAAAACATTCAGTACTTC.

The chain recombines TRBV11-2 with TRBJ1-6; D is unresolved. The CDR3 spans 12 residues. Germline V gene lookup returns CDR1 SGHAT and CDR2 FQNNGV. Trimming removed 6 bases from V and 13 bases from J, with 13 bases in between. For the CDR3, the DNA is TGTGCCAGCAGATTTCAATTTTCCCCCCTCCACTTT. Its protein is CASRFQFSPLHF.

The V and J genes are TRBV9 and TRBJ1-6, with 9 nucleotides matching TRBD1. The CDR3 spans 15 residues. The junction had 4 bases not matched to a gene; V was cut back by 0 bases and J by 9 bases. CDR1 is SGDLS, CDR2 YYNGEE, per germline. This CDR3 reads CASSVAGTGTSPLHF. Here the CDR3 DNA reads TGTGCCAGCAGCGTAGCCGGGACAGGGACTTCACCCCTCCACTTT.

J is TRBJ1-1 and V is TRBV5-1, with D perhaps matching TRBD1 (6 bases). There are 16 residues in the CDR3. V was clipped by 0 bases and J by 2 bases, with 14 bases between them. Germline loops: CDR1 SGHRS, CDR2 YFSETQ. CDR3 sequence: CASSLALEGVNTEAFF. The CDR3, as DNA: TGCGCCAGCAGCTTGGCCTTAGAGGGGGTTAACACTGAAGCTTTCTTT.

This clone occurred a few times. The CDR3 nucleotides are TGTGCCAGCAGCTTCGGGGACAGACCAGATAGGAAGTATTTT. This encodes CASSFGDRPDRKYF. This rearrangement joins TRBV7-9 to TRBJ2-3, with TRBD1 matching over 7 bases. CDR3 size: 14 residues. Germline loops: CDR1 SEHNR, CDR2 FQNEAQ (reference sequence). The ends lost 3 bases at V and 13 bases at J; junction bases unmatched: 13.

V usage is TRBV7-2 and J usage is TRBJ1-2, with 7 bases fitting TRBD1. The CDR3 has 14 residues. CDR1 is SGHTA and CDR2 is FQGNSA in the germline V gene. Trimming at V came to 5 bases and at J to 7 bases, leaving 10 bases not matched to a gene. The CDR3 sequence is CASSPGRDSSGYTF. The DNA of the CDR3 is TGTGCCAGCAGCCCAGGCCGGGACAGCAGTGGCTACACCTTC.

The chain couples TRBV5-6 to TRBJ2-3; D is ambiguous. Trimming removed 4 bases from V and 2 bases from J, with 8 bases in between. CDR3 length equals 13 residues. The germline gives CDR1 SGHDT, CDR2 YYEEEE. CDR3 sequence reads: CASSRTFTDTQYF. CDR3 in DNA: TGTGCCAGCAGCCGGACCTTCACAGATACGCAGTATTTT.

A few counts support this clone. The chain joins TRBV6-2 or TRBV6-3 to TRBJ2-3; D not resolved. The CDR3 extends over 15 amino acids. V lost 2 bases and J lost 0, with 9 bases in between. CDR1 and CDR2 from the germline V gene are MNHEY and SVGEGT. Written as DNA, the CDR3 is TGTGCCAGCAGTTACACGGGTACGAGCACAGATACGCAGTATTTT. This encodes CASSYTGTSTDTQYF.